What follows describes a single T cell receptor (beta chain). PCR involved 60 Vbeta and 13 Jbeta primers. Using immunoSEQ multiplex PCR, the repertoire was profiled, and TCRdb retains in-frame clones only, with some absent. The profile shows 80,000 to 95,000 clones, roughly two thirds of them singletons. These data originate in a study of cytomegalovirus exposure and HLA in healthy donors. Sequences were obtained from PBMCs. The clonotype comes from a woman in her twenties or thirties in good health and CMV-seronegative.

As DNA, the CDR3 is TGTGCCAGCAGCATAACAGGGGGCTCCTACGAGCAGTACTTC. Its protein product is CASSITGGSYEQYF. The J gene is TRBJ2-7, the V gene TRBV11-2; 8 bases align to TRBD1. V shed 5 bases and J 0 bases; nucleotides not matched to a gene: 3. From germline, CDR1 is SGHAT and CDR2 FQNNGV. The CDR3 length is 14 residues.